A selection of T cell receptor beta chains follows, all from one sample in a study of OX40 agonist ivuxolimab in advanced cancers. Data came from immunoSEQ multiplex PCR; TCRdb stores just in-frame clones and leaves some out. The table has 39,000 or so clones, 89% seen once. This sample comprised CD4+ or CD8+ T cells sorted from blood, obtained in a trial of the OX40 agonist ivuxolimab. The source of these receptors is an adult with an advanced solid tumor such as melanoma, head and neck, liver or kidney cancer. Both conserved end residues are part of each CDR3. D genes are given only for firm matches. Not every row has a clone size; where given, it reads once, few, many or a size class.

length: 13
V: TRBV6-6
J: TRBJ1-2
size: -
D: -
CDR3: CASSDKVVYGYTF
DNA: TGTGCCAGCTCGGACAAGGTAGTTTATGGCTACACCTTC

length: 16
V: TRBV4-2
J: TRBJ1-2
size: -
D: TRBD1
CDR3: CASSQDHPRQGRGYTF
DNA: TGTGCCAGCAGCCAAGATCATCCGAGACAGGGGAGAGGCTACACCTTC

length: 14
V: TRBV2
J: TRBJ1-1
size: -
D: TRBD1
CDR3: CASSFRTGGTEAFF
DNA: TGTGCCAGCAGTTTTCGGACAGGGGGCACTGAAGCTTTCTTT

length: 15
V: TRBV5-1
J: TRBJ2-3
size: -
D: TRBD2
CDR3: CASSWGGGTTDTQYF
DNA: TGCGCCAGCAGTTGGGGGGGAGGAACCACAGATACGCAGTATTTT

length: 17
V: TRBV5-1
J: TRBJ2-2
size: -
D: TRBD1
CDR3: CASSLADRGKGTGELFF
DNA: TGCGCCAGCAGCTTGGCGGACAGGGGGAAGGGGACCGGGGAGCTGTTTTTT

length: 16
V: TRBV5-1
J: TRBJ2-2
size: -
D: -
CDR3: CASSWGPYGLSGELFF
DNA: TGCGCCAGCAGCTGGGGCCCATACGGCCTTTCCGGGGAGCTGTTTTTT

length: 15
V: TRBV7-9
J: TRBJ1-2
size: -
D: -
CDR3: CASSRRERGGSGYTF
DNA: TGTGCCAGCAGCCGTCGAGAAAGGGGGGGGTCTGGCTACACCTTC

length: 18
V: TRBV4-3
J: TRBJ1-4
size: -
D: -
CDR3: CASSQPGATTRTNEKLFF
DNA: TGCGCCAGCAGCCAACCGGGAGCCACCACCAGAACTAATGAAAAACTGTTTTTT

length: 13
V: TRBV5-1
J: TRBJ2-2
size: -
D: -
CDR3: CASSLDPAGELFF
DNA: TGCGCCAGCAGCTTGGACCCCGCCGGGGAGCTGTTTTTT

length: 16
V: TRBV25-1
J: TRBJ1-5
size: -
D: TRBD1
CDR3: CASSDFTGTEDQPQHF
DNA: TGTGCCAGCAGTGATTTTACTGGGACAGAAGATCAGCCCCAGCATTTT

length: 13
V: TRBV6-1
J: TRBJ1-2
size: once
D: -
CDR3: CASGEGYPPVYTF
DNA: TGTGCCAGCGGGGAGGGTTATCCCCCCGTATACACGTTC

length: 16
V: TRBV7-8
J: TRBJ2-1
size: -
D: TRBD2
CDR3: CASSLRPTSANNEQFF
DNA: TGTGCCAGCAGCTTAAGGCCAACTAGCGCGAACAATGAGCAGTTCTTC